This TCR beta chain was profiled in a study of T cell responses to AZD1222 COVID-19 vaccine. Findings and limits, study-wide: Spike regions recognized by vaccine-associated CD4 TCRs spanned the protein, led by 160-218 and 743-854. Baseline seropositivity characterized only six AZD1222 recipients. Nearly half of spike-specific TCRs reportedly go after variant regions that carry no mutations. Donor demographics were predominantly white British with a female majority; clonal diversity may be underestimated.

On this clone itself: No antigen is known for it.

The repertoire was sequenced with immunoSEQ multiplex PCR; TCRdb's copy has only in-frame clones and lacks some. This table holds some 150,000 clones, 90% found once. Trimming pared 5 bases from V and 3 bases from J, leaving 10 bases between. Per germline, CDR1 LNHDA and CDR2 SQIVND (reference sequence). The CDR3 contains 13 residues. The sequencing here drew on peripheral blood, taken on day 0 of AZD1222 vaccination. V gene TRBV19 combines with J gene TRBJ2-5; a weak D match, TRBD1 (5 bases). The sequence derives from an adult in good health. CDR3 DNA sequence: TGTGCCAGTAGTTTGATAGGGGAAGAGACCCAGTACTTC. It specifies CASSLIGEETQYF.